Listed below are T cell receptor beta chains from one sample, sequenced in a study of T cell changes during pregnancy in multiple sclerosis. Assay: immunoSEQ multiplex PCR; the TCRdb copy retains only in-frame clones and omits some. In the table there are fewer than 95,000 clones, about 94% of which are singletons. The material was peripheral blood, obtained in the third trimester of pregnancy. Every receptor here comes from a female donor with multiple sclerosis, enrolled in a pregnancy study. The CDR3 runs from the conserved cysteine through the conserved F or W.

v_gene: TRBV27
CDR3aa: CASSVAIGTGELFF

v_gene: TRBV7-9
CDR3aa: CASSLGAGRDTEAFF

v_gene: TRBV2
CDR3aa: CASKAGSTDTQYF

v_gene: TRBV28
CDR3aa: CASSPTTGAANQPQHF

v_gene: TRBV5-6
CDR3aa: CASSSRGGYGYTF

v_gene: TRBV29-1
CDR3aa: CSVGTSGSNEQFF

v_gene: TRBV21-1
CDR3aa: CASSLRTGGIGETQYF

v_gene: TRBV7-9
CDR3aa: CASSLRGAGGITEAFF

v_gene: TRBV2
CDR3aa: CASSEELAGWSEQFF

v_gene: TRBV19
CDR3aa: CASSRWATGVVDQPQHF

v_gene: TRBV6-5
CDR3aa: CASSQLTGNTEAFF

v_gene: TRBV10-3
CDR3aa: CAISDITGGQETQYF

v_gene: TRBV27
CDR3aa: CASSSSGLAALYEQYF

v_gene: TRBV7-6
CDR3aa: CASSLGLAGGPNEQFF

v_gene: TRBV5-4
CDR3aa: CASSLDVVSYGEQFF

v_gene: TRBV27
CDR3aa: CASSGPRGYGYTF

v_gene: TRBV6-4
CDR3aa: CASSDSSLAGTNEQFF

v_gene: TRBV6-6
CDR3aa: CASSYLKTSGTDTQYF

v_gene: TRBV7-2
CDR3aa: CASSLAGTSVHQFF

v_gene: TRBV14
CDR3aa: CASSPGWASGSLWQETQYF

v_gene: TRBV18
CDR3aa: CASSLNRRGQGVGEQYF

v_gene: TRBV30
CDR3aa: CAWSRDRVGGSSYEQYF

v_gene: TRBV5-6
CDR3aa: CASSGDRGWYEQYF

v_gene: TRBV4-1
CDR3aa: CASSQSTGRTGELFF

v_gene: TRBV4-2
CDR3aa: CASSQGPGQGSYEQYF

v_gene: TRBV19
CDR3aa: CASSTTGGRTEAFF

v_gene: TRBV29-1
CDR3aa: CSVEAAGGGYEQYF

v_gene: TRBV7-9
CDR3aa: CASSQLMDRGAFF

v_gene: TRBV4-2
CDR3aa: CASSQDGTTSGSSQFF

v_gene: TRBV5-4
CDR3aa: CASSLTSGRAVETQYF

v_gene: TRBV2
CDR3aa: CASSTYYEQYF

v_gene: TRBV6-5
CDR3aa: CASSPEGGRKETQYF

v_gene: TRBV29-1
CDR3aa: CSAYTDTQYF

v_gene: TRBV2
CDR3aa: CASRRLAGGPQFF

v_gene: TRBV5-5
CDR3aa: CASSLREGEQFF

v_gene: TRBV18
CDR3aa: CASSPRKGDYNEQFF

v_gene: TRBV27
CDR3aa: CASSKPDMEQYF

v_gene: TRBV7-8
CDR3aa: CASSLVGKGFGYTF

v_gene: TRBV19
CDR3aa: CASSAATGEDQPQHF

v_gene: TRBV29-1
CDR3aa: CSVEVRGTGELFF

v_gene: TRBV6-6
CDR3aa: CASSPTSGIRYEQYF

v_gene: TRBV25-1
CDR3aa: CASSVRGGDGYTF

v_gene: TRBV29-1
CDR3aa: CSVLGQGFLTDTQYF

v_gene: TRBV2
CDR3aa: CASSLRDRVWDEQFF

v_gene: TRBV2
CDR3aa: CASNILWANTEAFF

v_gene: TRBV19
CDR3aa: CASTTGTGNQETQYF

v_gene: TRBV18
CDR3aa: CASSQTSGSGNEQFF

v_gene: TRBV29-1
CDR3aa: CSVVGRLARETQYF

v_gene: TRBV10-2
CDR3aa: CASSPHSTTSYNEQFF

v_gene: TRBV12-5
CDR3aa: CASGVDRGRDGYTF

v_gene: TRBV2
CDR3aa: CASSEVLAGRLFF

v_gene: TRBV15
CDR3aa: CATSSVFGNQPQHF

v_gene: TRBV2
CDR3aa: CASRDRLYEQYF

v_gene: TRBV18
CDR3aa: CASSQTRSAGHEQYF